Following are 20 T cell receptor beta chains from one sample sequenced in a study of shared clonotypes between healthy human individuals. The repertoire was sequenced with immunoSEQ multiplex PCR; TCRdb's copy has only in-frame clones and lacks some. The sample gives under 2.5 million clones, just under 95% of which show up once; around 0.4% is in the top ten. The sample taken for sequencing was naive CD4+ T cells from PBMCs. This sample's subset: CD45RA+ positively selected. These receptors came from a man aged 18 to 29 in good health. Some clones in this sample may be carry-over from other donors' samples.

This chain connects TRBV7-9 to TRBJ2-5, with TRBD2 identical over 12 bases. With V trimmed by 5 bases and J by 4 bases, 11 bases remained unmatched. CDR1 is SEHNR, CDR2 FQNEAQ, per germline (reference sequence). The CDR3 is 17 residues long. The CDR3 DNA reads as TGTGCCAGCAGCCCTCCCCGACTAGCGGGAGTTCGAGAGACCCAGTACTTC. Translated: CASSPPRLAGVRETQYF. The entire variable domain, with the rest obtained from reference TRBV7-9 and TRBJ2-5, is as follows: DTGVSQNPRHKITKRGQNVTFRCDPISEHNRLYWYRQTLGQGPEFLTYFQNEAQLEKSRLLSDRFSAERPKGSFSTLEIQRTEQGDSAMYLCASSPPRLAGVRETQYFGPGTRLLVL.

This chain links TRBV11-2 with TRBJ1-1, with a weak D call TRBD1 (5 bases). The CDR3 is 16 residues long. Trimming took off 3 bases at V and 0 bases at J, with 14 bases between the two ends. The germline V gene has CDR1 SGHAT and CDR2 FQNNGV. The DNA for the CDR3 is TGTGCCAGCAGCTTCGGGGCGAGTGGGGTGAACACTGAAGCTTTCTTT. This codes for CASSFGASGVNTEAFF. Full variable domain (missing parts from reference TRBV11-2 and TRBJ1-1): EAGVAQSPRYKIIEKRQSVAFWCNPISGHATLYWYQQILGQGPKLLIQFQNNGVVDDSQLPKDRFSAERLKGVDSTLKIQPAKLEDSAVYLCASSFGASGVNTEAFFGQGTRLTVV.

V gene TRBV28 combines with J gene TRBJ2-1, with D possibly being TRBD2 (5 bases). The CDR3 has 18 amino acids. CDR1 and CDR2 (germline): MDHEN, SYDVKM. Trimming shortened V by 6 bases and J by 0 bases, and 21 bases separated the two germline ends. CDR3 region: CASSPAARGGSSYNEQFF. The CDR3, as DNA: TGTGCCAGCAGCCCCGCGGCTAGAGGTGGGAGCTCCTACAATGAGCAGTTCTTC.

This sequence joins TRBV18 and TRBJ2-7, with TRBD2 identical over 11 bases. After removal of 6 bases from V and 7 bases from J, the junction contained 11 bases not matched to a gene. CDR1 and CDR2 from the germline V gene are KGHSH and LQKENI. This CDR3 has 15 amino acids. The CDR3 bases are TGTGCCAGCTCTAACCTACTAGCGGGAGTCGGTGAGCAGTACTTC. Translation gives CASSNLLAGVGEQYF. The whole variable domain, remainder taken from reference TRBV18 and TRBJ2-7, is NAGVMQNPRHLVRRRGQEARLRCSPMKGHSHVYWYRQLPEEGLKFMVYLQKENIIDESGMPKERFSAEFPKEGPSILRIQQVVRGDSAAYFCASSNLLAGVGEQYFGPGTRLTVT.

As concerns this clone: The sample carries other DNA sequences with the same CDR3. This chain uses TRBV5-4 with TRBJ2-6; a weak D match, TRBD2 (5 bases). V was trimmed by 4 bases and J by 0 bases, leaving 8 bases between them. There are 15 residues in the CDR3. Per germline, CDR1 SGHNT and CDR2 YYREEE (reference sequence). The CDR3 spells CASSPRDSGANVLTF. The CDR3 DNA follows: TGTGCCAGCAGCCCACGGGACTCTGGGGCCAACGTCCTGACTTTC. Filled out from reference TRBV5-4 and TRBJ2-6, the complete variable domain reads ETGVTQSPTHLIKTRGQQVTLRCSSQSGHNTVSWYQQALGQGPQFIFQYYREEENGRGNFPPRFSGLQFPNYSSELNVNALELDDSALYLCASSPRDSGANVLTFGAGSRLTVL.

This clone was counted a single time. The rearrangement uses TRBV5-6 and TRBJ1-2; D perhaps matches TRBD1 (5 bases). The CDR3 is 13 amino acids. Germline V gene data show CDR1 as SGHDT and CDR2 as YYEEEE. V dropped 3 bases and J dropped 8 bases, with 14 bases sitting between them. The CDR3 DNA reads TGTGCCAGCAGCTCAGATATGACAGTCGGCTACACCTTC. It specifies CASSSDMTVGYTF.

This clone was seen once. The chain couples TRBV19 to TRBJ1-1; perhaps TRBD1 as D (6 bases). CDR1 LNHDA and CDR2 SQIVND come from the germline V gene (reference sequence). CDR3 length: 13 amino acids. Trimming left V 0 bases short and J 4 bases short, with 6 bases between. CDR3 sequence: CASSIETGTEAFF. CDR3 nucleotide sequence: TGTGCCAGTAGTATAGAGACAGGCACTGAAGCTTTCTTT.

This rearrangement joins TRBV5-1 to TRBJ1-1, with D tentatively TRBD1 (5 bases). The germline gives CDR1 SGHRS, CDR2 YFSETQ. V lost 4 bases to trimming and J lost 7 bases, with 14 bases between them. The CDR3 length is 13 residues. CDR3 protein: CASSGQVGGEAFF. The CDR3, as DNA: TGCGCCAGCAGCGGGCAGGTTGGGGGTGAAGCTTTCTTT.

The CDR3 here is CASSSRDLPTIYNEQFF. DNA for the CDR3: TGTGCCAGTAGTTCCCGGGACTTGCCGACGATTTACAATGAGCAGTTCTTC. The chain employs TRBV19 and TRBJ2-1; TRBD2 might be the D (6 bases). V lost 5 bases and J lost 4, with 21 bases in between. Germline V lookup: CDR1 LNHDA, CDR2 SQIVND (reference sequence). The CDR3 is made up of 17 amino acids.

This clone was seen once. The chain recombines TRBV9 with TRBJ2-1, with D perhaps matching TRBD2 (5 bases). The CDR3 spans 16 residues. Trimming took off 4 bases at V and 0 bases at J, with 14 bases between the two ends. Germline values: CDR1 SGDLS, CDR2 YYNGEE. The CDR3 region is CASSPRGFSSYNEQFF. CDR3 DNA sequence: TGTGCCAGCAGCCCGCGAGGGTTTAGCTCCTACAATGAGCAGTTCTTC.

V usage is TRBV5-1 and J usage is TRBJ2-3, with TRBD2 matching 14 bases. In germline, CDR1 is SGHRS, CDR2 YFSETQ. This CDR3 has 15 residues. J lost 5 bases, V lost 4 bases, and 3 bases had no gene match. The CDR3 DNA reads TGCGCCAGCAGCATCGGGACTAGCGGGAGAGATACGCAGTATTTT. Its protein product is CASSIGTSGRDTQYF.

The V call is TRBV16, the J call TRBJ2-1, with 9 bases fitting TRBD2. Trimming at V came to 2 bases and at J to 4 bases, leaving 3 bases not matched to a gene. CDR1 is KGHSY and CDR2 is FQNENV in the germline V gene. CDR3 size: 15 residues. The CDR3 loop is CASSQGLAGYNEQFF. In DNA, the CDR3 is TGTGCCAGCAGCCAAGGGCTAGCGGGGTACAATGAGCAGTTCTTC.

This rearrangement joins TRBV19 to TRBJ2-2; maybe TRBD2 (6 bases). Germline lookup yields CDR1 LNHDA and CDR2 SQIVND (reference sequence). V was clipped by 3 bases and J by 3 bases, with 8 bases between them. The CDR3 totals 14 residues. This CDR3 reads CASSISGDTGELFF. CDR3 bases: TGTGCCAGTAGTATCTCGGGGGACACCGGGGAGCTGTTTTTT.

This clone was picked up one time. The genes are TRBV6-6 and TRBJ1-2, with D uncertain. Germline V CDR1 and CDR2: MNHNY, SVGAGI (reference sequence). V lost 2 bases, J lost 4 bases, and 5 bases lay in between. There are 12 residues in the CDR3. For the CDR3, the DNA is TGTGCCAGCAGTTACGGGAGCTATGGCTACACCTTC. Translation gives CASSYGSYGYTF.

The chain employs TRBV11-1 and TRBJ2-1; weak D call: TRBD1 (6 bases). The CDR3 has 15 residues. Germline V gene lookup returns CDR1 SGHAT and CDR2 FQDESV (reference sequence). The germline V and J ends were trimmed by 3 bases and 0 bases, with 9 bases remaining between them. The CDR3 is CASSFGQSSYNEQFF. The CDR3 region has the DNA TGTGCCAGCAGCTTCGGACAGAGCTCCTACAATGAGCAGTTCTTC.

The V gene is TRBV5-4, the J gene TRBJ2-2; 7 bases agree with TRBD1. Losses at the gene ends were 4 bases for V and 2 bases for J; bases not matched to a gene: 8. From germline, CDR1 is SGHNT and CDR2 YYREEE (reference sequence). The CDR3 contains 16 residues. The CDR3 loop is CASSLPGTVNTGELFF. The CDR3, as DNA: TGTGCCAGCAGCCTACCCGGGACAGTAAACACCGGGGAGCTGTTTTTT.

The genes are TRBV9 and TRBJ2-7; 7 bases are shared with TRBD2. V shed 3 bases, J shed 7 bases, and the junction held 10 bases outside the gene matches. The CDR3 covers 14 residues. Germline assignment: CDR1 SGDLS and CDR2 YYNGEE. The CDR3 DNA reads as TGTGCCAGCAGCGAGCCCCCGCGGGGAGGGGAGCAGTACTTC. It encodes CASSEPPRGGEQYF.

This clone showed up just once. CDR3: CASKGPRGTGYQPQHF. For the CDR3, the DNA is TGTGCCAGTAAGGGGCCGCGGGGGACAGGGTACCAGCCCCAGCATTTT. The chain joins TRBV19 to TRBJ1-5; 9 bases match TRBD1. Germline loops: CDR1 LNHDA, CDR2 SQIVND (reference sequence). This CDR3 region has 16 residues. Trimming at V came to 7 bases and at J to 7 bases, leaving 14 bases not matched to a gene.

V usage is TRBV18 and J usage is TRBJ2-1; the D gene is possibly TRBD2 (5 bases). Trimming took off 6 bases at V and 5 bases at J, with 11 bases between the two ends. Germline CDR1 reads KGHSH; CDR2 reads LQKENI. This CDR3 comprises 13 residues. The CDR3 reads CASSPTGNNEQFF. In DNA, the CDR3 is TGTGCCAGCTCCCCGACGGGAAACAATGAGCAGTTCTTC.

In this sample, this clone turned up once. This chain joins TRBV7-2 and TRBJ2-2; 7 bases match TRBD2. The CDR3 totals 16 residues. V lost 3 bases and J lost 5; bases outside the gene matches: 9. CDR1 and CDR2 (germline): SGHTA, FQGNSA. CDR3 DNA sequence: TGTGCCAGCAGCTTTGGGGGAGGGCGGAAAACCGGGGAGCTGTTTTTT. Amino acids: CASSFGGGRKTGELFF.